This T cell receptor beta chain was sequenced in a study of blood T cell repertoires in COVID-19. About the study: Samples taken during acute and convalescent COVID-19 were collected in the United States, Italy and Spain. T cells, B-cell-depleted T cells, or PBMCs supplied cDNA or gDNA.

CDR1 and CDR2 (germline): DFQATT, SNEGSKA (reference sequence). Trimming stripped 5 bases from V and 7 bases from J, with 9 bases between. This CDR3 spans 11 amino acids. Per the study methods: Reference gene primer amplification gave nucleated cell count estimates. The protocol was immunoSEQ multiplex PCR, while the TCRdb copy is restricted to in-frame clones and leaves out a portion. That table supplies the V and J calls and clone size; D and trimming were determined from the DNA. The table shows roughly 100,000 clones, with more than 85% occurring only once. V usage is TRBV20-1 and J usage is TRBJ2-1; tentative D call: TRBD2 (6 bases). The sample was peripheral blood. The sequence derives from a man aged 50 or older with active or convalescent COVID-19. CDR3 nucleotide sequence: TGCAGTGCTGCGGCGGGGAATGAGCAGTTCTTC. It encodes CSAAAGNEQFF.